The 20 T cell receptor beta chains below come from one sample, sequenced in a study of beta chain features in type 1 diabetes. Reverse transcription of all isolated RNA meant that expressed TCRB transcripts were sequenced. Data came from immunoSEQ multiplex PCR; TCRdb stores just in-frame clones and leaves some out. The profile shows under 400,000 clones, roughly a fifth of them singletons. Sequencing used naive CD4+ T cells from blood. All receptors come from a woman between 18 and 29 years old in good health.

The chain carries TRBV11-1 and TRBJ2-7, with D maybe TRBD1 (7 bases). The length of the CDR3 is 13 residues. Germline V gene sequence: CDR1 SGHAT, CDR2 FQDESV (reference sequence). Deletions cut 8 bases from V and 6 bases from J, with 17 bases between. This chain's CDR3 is CASRGVTGTEQYF. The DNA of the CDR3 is TGTGCCAGCCGCGGGGTGACAGGGACCGAGCAGTACTTC.

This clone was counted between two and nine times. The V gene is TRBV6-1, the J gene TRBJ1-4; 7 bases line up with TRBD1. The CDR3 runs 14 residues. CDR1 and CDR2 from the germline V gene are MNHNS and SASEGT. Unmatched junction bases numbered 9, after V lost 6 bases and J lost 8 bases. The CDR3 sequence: CASRFSGGREKLFF. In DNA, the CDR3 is TGTGCCAGCAGATTTTCAGGGGGAAGAGAAAAACTGTTTTTT.

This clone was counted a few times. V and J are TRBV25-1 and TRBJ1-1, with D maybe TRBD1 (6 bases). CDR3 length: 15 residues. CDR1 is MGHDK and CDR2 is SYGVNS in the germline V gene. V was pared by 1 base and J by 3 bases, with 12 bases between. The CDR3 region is CASSELDSLDTEAFF. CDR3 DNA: TGTGCCAGCAGTGAATTGGACAGCTTGGACACTGAAGCTTTCTTT.

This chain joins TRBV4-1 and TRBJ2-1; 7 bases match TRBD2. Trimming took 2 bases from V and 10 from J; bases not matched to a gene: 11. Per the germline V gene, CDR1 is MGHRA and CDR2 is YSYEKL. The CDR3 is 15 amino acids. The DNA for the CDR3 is TGCGCCAGCAGCCAAAGGGCGGGGGAGCCGAAGGAGCAGTTCTTC. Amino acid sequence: CASSQRAGEPKEQFF.

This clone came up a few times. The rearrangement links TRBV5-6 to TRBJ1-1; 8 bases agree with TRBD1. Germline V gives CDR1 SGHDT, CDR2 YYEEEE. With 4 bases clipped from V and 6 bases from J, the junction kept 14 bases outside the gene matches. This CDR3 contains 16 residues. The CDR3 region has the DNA TGTGCCAGCAGCGCGTTACGGACAGGGCCCGCGGCTGAAGCTTTCTTT. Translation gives CASSALRTGPAAEAFF.

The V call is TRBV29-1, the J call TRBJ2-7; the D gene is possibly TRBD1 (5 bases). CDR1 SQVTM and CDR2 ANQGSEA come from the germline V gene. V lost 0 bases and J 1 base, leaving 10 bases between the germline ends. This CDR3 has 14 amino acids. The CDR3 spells CSVEEVQGSYEQYF. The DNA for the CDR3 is TGCAGCGTTGAAGAGGTCCAGGGATCCTACGAGCAGTACTTC.

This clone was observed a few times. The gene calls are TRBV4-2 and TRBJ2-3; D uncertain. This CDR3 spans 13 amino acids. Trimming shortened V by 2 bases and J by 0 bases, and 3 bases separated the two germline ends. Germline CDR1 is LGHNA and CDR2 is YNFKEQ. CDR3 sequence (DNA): TGTGCCAGCAGCCAACTTAGCACAGATACGCAGTATTTT. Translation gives CASSQLSTDTQYF.

As DNA, the CDR3 is TGCGCCAGCCTGGACAGGGTAGGTTCTTATGAAAAACTGTTTTTT. It translates to CASLDRVGSYEKLFF. V is TRBV23-1 and J is TRBJ1-4, with 8 bases identical to TRBD1. TRBV23-1 is annotated as an ORF whose role is uncertain. The CDR3 covers 15 residues. With 8 bases clipped from V and 6 bases from J, the junction kept 11 bases outside the gene matches.

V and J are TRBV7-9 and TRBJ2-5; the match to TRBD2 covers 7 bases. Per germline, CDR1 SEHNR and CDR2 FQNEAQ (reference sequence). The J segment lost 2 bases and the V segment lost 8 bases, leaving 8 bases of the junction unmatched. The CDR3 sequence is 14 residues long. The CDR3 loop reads CASGTQGGQETQYF. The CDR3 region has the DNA TGTGCCAGCGGTACCCAGGGAGGGCAAGAGACCCAGTACTTC.

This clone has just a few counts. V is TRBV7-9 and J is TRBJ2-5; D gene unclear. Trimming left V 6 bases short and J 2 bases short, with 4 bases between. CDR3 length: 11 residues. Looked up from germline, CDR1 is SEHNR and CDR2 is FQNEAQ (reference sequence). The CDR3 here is CASRRQETQYF. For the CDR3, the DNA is TGTGCCAGCAGGCGTCAAGAGACCCAGTACTTC.

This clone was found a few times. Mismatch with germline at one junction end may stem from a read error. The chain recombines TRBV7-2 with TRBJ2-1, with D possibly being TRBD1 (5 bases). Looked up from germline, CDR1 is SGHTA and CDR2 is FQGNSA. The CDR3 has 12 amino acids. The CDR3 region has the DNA TGTGCCAGCAGCCAACAAGGTGGGAAGGGGCTCTTC. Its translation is CASSQQGGKGLF.

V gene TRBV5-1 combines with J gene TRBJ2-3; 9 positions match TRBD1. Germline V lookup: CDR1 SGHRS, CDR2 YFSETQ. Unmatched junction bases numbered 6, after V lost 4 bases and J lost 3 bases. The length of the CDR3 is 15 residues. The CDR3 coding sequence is TGCGCCAGCAGCCGGACAGGGGTAGTAACAGATACGCAGTATTTT. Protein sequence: CASSRTGVVTDTQYF.

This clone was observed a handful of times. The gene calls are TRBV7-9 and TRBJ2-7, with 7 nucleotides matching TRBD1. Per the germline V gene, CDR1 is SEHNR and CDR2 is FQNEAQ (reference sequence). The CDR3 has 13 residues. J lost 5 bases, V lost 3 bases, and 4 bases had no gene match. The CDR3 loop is CASSFSTGDEQYF. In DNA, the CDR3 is TGTGCCAGCAGCTTTAGTACAGGGGACGAGCAGTACTTC. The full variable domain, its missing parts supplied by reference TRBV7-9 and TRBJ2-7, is DTGVSQNPRHKITKRGQNVTFRCDPISEHNRLYWYRQTLGQGPEFLTYFQNEAQLEKSRLLSDRFSAERPKGSFSTLEIQRTEQGDSAMYLCASSFSTGDEQYFGPGTRLTVT.

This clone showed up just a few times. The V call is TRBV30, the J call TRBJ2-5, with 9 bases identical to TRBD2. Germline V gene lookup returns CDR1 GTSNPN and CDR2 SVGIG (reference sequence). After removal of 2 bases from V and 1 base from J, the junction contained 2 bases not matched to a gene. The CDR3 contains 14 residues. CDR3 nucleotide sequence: TGTGCCTGGAGTAGCGGGGGGTTCCAAGAGACCCAGTACTTC. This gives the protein CAWSSGGFQETQYF.

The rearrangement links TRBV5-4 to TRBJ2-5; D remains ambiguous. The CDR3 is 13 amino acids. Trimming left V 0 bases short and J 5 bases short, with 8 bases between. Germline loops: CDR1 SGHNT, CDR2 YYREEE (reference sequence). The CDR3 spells CASSLGLWETQYF. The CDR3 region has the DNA TGTGCCAGCAGCTTGGGTCTATGGGAGACCCAGTACTTC.

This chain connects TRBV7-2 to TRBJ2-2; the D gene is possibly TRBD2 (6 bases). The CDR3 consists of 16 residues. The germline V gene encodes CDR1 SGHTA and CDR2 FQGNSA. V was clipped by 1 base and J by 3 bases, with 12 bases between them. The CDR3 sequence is CASSLGLARDTGELFF. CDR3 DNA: TGTGCCAGCAGCTTAGGTCTAGCGAGGGACACCGGGGAGCTGTTTTTT.

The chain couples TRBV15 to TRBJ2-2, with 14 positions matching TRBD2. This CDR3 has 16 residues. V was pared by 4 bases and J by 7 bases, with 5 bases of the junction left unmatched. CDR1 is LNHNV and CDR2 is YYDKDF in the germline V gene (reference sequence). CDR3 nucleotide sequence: TGTGCCACCAGCATAGGACTAGCGGGGGGCGGCGGGGAGCTGTTTTTT. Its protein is CATSIGLAGGGGELFF.

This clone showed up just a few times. CDR3 amino acids: CASSRGLNNEQFF. The CDR3 DNA sequence: TGTGCCAGCAGCCGTGGACTTAACAATGAGCAGTTCTTC. The chain employs TRBV7-9 and TRBJ2-1; a possible D gene is TRBD2 (5 bases). Per the germline V gene, CDR1 is SEHNR and CDR2 is FQNEAQ (reference sequence). The V end lost 5 bases, the J end lost 5 bases, and 10 bases lay between the germline ends. The CDR3 sequence is 13 residues long.

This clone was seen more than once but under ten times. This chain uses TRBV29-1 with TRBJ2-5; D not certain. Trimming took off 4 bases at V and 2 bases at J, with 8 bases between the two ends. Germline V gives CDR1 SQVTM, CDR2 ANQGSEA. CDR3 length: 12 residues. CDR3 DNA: TGCAGCGTTGTTGTCGCGCAAGAGACCCAGTACTTC. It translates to CSVVVAQETQYF. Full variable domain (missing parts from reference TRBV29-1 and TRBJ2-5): SAVISQKPSRDICQRGTSLTIQCQVDSQVTMMFWYRQQPGQSLTLIATANQGSEATYESGFVIDKFPISRPNLTFSTLTVSNMSPEDSSIYLCSVVVAQETQYFGPGTRLLVL.

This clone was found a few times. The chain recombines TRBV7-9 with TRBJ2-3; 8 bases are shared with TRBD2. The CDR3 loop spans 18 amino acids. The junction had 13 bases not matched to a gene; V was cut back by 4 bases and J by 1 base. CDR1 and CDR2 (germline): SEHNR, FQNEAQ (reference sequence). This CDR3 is CASSSPRKRERGTDTQYF. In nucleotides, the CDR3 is TGTGCCAGCAGCTCGCCCAGAAAGCGGGAGAGAGGCACAGATACGCAGTATTTT.